A single sample gave rise to the 12 T cell receptor beta chains below, sequenced in a study of T cell responses to AZD1222 COVID-19 vaccine. Repertoires were generated with immunoSEQ multiplex PCR, while TCRdb's copy carries only in-frame clones and drops some. The sample includes around 250,000 clones, 93% of them seen just once. Source: peripheral blood, taken on day 0 of AZD1222 vaccination. The source of these receptors is an adult in good health.

Worth noting for this clone: Within the sample, other DNA sequences also encode this same CDR3. The chain employs TRBV5-1 and TRBJ1-5, with a possible D match to TRBD1 (5 bases). The germline V and J ends were trimmed by 4 bases and 5 bases, with 10 bases remaining between them. The CDR3 contains 13 residues. Germline V gene data show CDR1 as SGHRS and CDR2 as YFSETQ. CDR3 DNA: TGCGCCAGCAGCCCCGGGGGAGATCAGCCCCAGCATTTT. Its translation is CASSPGGDQPQHF.

V is TRBV6-5 and J is TRBJ2-5; TRBD1 agrees at 8 bases. V gave up 0 bases and J gave up 7 bases; unmatched junction bases: 10. The length of the CDR3 is 16 residues. The V gene's germline CDR1 is MNHEY and CDR2 SVGAGI. The CDR3 loop is CASSYSMDREIGTQYF. CDR3 DNA sequence: TGTGCCAGCAGTTACTCGATGGACAGGGAAATAGGGACCCAGTACTTC.

V is TRBV7-2 and J is TRBJ2-1, with D maybe TRBD2 (5 bases). Trimming removed 5 bases at V and 2 bases at J, with 19 bases between. The CDR3 consists of 17 residues. Germline CDR1 and CDR2: SGHTA and FQGNSA. The DNA of the CDR3 is TGTGCCAGCAGCATTTGGGAGCCCAGTTTCCCCTACAATGAGCAGTTCTTC. This translates into CASSIWEPSFPYNEQFF.

This chain joins TRBV5-6 and TRBJ1-2; 8 bases map to TRBD1. V dropped 3 bases and J dropped 0; count of bases not matched to a gene: 7. CDR3 length: 16 residues. Germline CDR1 SGHDT, CDR2 YYEEEE. The CDR3 reads CASSSPPGQANYGYTF. The DNA for the CDR3 is TGTGCCAGCAGCTCGCCGCCGGGACAGGCTAACTATGGCTACACCTTC.

This clone appeared once. This rearrangement joins TRBV28 to TRBJ2-1; unclear D gene. Trimming took off 5 bases at V and 3 bases at J, with 14 bases between the two ends. The CDR3 is made up of 15 amino acids. Germline V gene data show CDR1 as MDHEN and CDR2 as SYDVKM. Here the CDR3 DNA reads TGTGCCAGCAGTCTTCCCGTGGGCAACTACAATGAGCAGTTCTTC. As protein: CASSLPVGNYNEQFF.

The rearrangement uses TRBV5-4 and TRBJ1-1; TRBD1 might be the D (5 bases). Germline V lookup: CDR1 SGHNT, CDR2 YYREEE (reference sequence). Trimming shortened V by 6 bases and J by 2 bases, and 17 bases separated the two germline ends. The CDR3 runs to 15 residues. The CDR3 spells CASTTPGLGNTEAFF. The CDR3 coding sequence is TGTGCCAGCACCACTCCGGGACTAGGAAACACTGAAGCTTTCTTT.

This sequence joins TRBV28 and TRBJ1-2, with 7 nucleotides matching TRBD1. Germline CDR1 is MDHEN and CDR2 is SYDVKM. Unmatched junction bases numbered 13, after V lost 7 bases and J lost 8 bases. This CDR3 comprises 14 residues. The chain's CDR3 is CASTLGGGQKGYTF. The CDR3 nucleotides read TGTGCCAGCACCTTAGGGGGGGGACAGAAGGGCTACACCTTC.

This rearrangement joins TRBV2 to TRBJ2-3; TRBD2 agrees at 7 bases. V was pared by 4 bases and J by 5 bases, with 9 bases of the junction left unmatched. Germline loops: CDR1 SNHLY, CDR2 FYNNEI. CDR3 length: 15 residues. The CDR3 coding sequence is TGTGCCAGCAGTGTGGGACTCGCGGGGGTAGATACGCAGTATTTT. The encoded protein is CASSVGLAGVDTQYF.

The chain has TRBV9 and TRBJ2-7; 7 bases are shared with TRBD2. The germline V gene encodes CDR1 SGDLS and CDR2 YYNGEE. The CDR3 is made up of 14 amino acids. Losses at the gene ends were 2 bases for V and 3 bases for J; bases not matched to a gene: 5. The CDR3 DNA sequence: TGTGCCAGCAGCGTCGCGCCGGGGGGCTACGAGCAGTACTTC. Protein sequence: CASSVAPGGYEQYF.

The chain combines TRBV24-1 with TRBJ2-7; D perhaps matches TRBD2 (6 bases). The CDR3 has 16 amino acids. The germline V gene encodes CDR1 KGHDR and CDR2 SFDVKD. V lost 4 bases to trimming and J lost 2 bases, with 17 bases between them. CDR3 nucleotides: TGTGCCACCAGTGACCCACCGGGGACTGAAACCTACGAGCAGTACTTC. It yields the protein CATSDPPGTETYEQYF.

CDR3 sequence (DNA): TGTGCCAGCTCACCAGGGACAGTGGCCGGGGAGCTGTTTTTT. This gives the protein CASSPGTVAGELFF. The chain uses TRBV18 and TRBJ2-2, with 7 bases that match TRBD1. In germline, CDR1 is KGHSH, CDR2 LQKENI. CDR3 length equals 14 residues. V trimming: 2 bases; J trimming: 6 bases; junction bases outside the gene matches: 3. The full variable domain, in which reference TRBV18 and TRBJ2-2 provide the parts outside the CDR3, is NAGVMQNPRHLVRRRGQEARLRCSPMKGHSHVYWYRQLPEEGLKFMVYLQKENIIDESGMPKERFSAEFPKEGPSILRIQQVVRGDSAAYFCASSPGTVAGELFFGEGSRLTVL.

In DNA form, the CDR3 reads TGTGCCAGCAGCTTCACTAGGACACCCTACGAGCAGTACTTC. It specifies CASSFTRTPYEQYF. This chain joins TRBV7-2 and TRBJ2-7, with D possibly being TRBD1 or TRBD2 (5 bases each). CDR1 is SGHTA, CDR2 FQGNSA, per germline. The V end lost 3 bases, the J end lost 2 bases, and 11 bases lay between the germline ends. There are 14 residues in the CDR3.